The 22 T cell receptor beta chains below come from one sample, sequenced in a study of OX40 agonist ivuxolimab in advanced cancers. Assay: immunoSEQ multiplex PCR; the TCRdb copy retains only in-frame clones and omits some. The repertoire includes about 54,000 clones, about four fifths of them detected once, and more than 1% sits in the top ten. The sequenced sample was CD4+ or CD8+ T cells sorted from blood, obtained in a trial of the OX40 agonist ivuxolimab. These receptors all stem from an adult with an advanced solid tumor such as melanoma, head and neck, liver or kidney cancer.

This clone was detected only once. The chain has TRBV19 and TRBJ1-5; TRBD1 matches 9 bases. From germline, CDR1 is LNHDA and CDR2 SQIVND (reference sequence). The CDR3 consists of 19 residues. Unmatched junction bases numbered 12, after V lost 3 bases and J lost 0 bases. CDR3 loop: CASSMRTKTGGYSNQPQHF. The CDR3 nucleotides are TGTGCCAGTAGTATGAGGACGAAGACAGGGGGGTATAGCAATCAGCCCCAGCATTTT.

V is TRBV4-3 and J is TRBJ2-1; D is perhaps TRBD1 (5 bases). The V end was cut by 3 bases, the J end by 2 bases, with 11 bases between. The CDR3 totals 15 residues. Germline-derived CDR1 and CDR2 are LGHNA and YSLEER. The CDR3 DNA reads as TGCGCCAGCAGCCATCAGGGAAACACCTACAATGAGCAGTTCTTC. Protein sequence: CASSHQGNTYNEQFF.

The CDR3 bases are TGTGCCAGCAGCTTTCTAGGGACTAGCGGGTCCCCCTATGAGCAGTTCTTC. As protein: CASSFLGTSGSPYEQFF. The J gene is TRBJ2-1, the V gene TRBV7-2; TRBD2 agrees at 12 bases. Germline V gives CDR1 SGHTA, CDR2 FQGNSA. CDR3 length: 17 residues. Unmatched junction bases numbered 11, after V lost 3 bases and J lost 8 bases. Based on the CDR3 plus reference TRBV7-2 and TRBJ2-1, the full variable domain is GAGVSQSPSNKVTEKGKDVELRCDPISGHTALYWYRQSLGQGLEFLIYFQGNSAPDKSGLPSDRFSAERTGGSVSTLTIQRTQQEDSAVYLCASSFLGTSGSPYEQFFGPGTRLTVL.

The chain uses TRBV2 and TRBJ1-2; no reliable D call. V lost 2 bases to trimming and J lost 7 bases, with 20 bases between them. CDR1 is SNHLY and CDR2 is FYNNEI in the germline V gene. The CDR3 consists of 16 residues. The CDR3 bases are TGTGCCAGCAGTGAAACACACACAGTCGATGGAAGTGGCTACACCTTC. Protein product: CASSETHTVDGSGYTF.

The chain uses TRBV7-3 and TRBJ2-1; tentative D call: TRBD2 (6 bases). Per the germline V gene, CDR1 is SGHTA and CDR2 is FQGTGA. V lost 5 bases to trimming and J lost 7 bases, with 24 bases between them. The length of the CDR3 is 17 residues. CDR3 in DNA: TGTGCCAGCAGCCCCCGAGAGCTAGCGTTTAGCAAGAATGAGCAGTTCTTC. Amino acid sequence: CASSPRELAFSKNEQFF.

CDR3 in DNA: TGTGCCAGCAGTTACAGTCAAGCTAACTATGGCTACACCTTC. It is translated as CASSYSQANYGYTF. The rearrangement uses TRBV6-5 and TRBJ1-2; D gene ambiguous. The ends were cut back, 2 bases at V and 0 bases at J, with 7 bases in the middle. This CDR3 region has 14 residues. Germline CDR1 is MNHEY and CDR2 is SVGAGI.

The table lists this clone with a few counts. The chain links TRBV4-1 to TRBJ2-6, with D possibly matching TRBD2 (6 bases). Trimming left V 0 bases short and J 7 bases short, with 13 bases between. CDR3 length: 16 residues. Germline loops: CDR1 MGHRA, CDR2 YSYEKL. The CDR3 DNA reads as TGCGCCAGCAGCCAAGATTGGGGGGAATTTGCCAACGTCCTGACTTTC. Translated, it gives CASSQDWGEFANVLTF.

Here the CDR3 DNA reads TGTGCCAGCAGTTTACCACCTGGGAGGGCCAGGAACGAGCAGTACTTC. It specifies CASSLPPGRARNEQYF. The V call is TRBV28, the J call TRBJ2-7; TRBD2 matches at 7 bases. J was trimmed by 5 bases and V by 2 bases; bases with no gene match: 12. Germline CDR1 and CDR2: MDHEN and SYDVKM. This CDR3 spans 16 amino acids.

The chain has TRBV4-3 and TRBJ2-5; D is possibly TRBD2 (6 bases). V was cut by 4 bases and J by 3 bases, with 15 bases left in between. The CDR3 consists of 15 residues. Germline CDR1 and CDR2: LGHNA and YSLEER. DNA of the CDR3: TGCGCCAGCAGCCCTAGGTACGGGAGTGAAGAGACCCAGTACTTC. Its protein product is CASSPRYGSEETQYF.

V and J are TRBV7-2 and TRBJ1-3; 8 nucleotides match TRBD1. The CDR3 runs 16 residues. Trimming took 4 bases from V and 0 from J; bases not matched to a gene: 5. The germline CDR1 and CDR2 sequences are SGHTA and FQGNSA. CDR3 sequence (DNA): TGTGCCAGCAGCTCGGCAGGGGGCAGCTCTGGAAACACCATATATTTT. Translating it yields CASSSAGGSSGNTIYF.

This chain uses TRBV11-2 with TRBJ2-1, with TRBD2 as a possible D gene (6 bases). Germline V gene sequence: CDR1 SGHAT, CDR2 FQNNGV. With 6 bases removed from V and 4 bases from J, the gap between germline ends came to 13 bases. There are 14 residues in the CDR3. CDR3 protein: CASSRLGFYNEQFF. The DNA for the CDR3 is TGTGCCAGCAGTAGACTAGGTTTTTACAATGAGCAGTTCTTC.

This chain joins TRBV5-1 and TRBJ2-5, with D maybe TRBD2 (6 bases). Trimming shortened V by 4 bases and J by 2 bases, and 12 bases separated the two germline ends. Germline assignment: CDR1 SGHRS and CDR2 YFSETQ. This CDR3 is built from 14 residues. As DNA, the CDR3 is TGCGCCAGCAGCCTGATGGGACTTCAAGAGACCCAGTACTTC. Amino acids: CASSLMGLQETQYF.

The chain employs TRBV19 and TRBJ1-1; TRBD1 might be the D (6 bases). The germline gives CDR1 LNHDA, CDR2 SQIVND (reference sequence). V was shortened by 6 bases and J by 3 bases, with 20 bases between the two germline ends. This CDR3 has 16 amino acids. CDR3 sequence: CASRYGGGLDYTEAFF. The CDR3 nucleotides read TGTGCCAGTAGATATGGAGGGGGACTGGACTACACTGAAGCTTTCTTT. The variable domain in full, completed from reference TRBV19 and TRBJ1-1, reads DGGITQSPKYLFRKEGQNVTLSCEQNLNHDAMYWYRQDPGQGLRLIYYSQIVNDFQKGDIAEGYSVSREKKESFPLTVTSAQKNPTAFYLCASRYGGGLDYTEAFFGQGTRLTVV.

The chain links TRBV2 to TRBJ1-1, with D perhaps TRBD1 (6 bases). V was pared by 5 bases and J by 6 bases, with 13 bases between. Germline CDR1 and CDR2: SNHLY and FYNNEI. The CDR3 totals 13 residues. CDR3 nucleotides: TGTGCCAGCAGTCAACAGGGAAGTGCTGAAGCTTTCTTT. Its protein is CASSQQGSAEAFF.

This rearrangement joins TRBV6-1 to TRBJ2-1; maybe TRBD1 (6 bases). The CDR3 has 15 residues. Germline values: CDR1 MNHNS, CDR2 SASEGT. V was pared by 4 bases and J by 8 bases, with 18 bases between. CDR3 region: CASSGSRWTVDEQFF. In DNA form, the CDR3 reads TGTGCCAGCAGTGGCAGCCGTTGGACAGTTGATGAGCAGTTCTTC.

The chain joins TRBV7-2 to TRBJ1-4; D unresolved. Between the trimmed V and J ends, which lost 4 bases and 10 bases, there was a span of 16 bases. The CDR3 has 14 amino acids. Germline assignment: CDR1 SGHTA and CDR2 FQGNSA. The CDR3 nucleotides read TGTGCCAGCAGCTCTGGGGTTCTCCTGGGAAAACTGTTTTTT. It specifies CASSSGVLLGKLFF.

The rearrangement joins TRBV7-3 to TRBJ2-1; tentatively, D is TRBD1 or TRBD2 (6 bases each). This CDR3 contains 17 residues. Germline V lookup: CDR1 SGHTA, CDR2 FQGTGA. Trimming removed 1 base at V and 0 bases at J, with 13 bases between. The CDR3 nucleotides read TGTGCCAGCAGCTTAATCGGGGGCGACAGCTCCTACAATGAGCAGTTCTTC. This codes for CASSLIGGDSSYNEQFF. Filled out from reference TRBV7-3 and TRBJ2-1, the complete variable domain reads GAGVSQTPSNKVTEKGKYVELRCDPISGHTALYWYRQSLGQGPEFLIYFQGTGAADDSGLPNDRFFAVRPEGSVSTLKIQRTERGDSAVYLCASSLIGGDSSYNEQFFGPGTRLTVL.

The CDR3 sequence: CASGPPVGGGKDRTEAFF. CDR3 nucleotides: TGTGCTAGTGGCCCCCCCGTCGGAGGGGGGAAGGATCGCACTGAAGCTTTCTTT. The rearrangement joins TRBV12-5 to TRBJ1-1, with D maybe TRBD1 (6 bases). Germline V CDR1 and CDR2: LGHNT, FRNRAP. Trimming left V 6 bases short and J 4 bases short, with 27 bases between. The CDR3 is 18 residues long.

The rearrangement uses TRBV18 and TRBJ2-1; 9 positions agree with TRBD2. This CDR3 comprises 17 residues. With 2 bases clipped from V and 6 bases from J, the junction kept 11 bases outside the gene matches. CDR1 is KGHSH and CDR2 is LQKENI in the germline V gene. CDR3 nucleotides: TGTGCCAGCTCACCAGGGGAGTTAGCGGGAGTTTCCAATGAGCAGTTCTTC. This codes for CASSPGELAGVSNEQFF.

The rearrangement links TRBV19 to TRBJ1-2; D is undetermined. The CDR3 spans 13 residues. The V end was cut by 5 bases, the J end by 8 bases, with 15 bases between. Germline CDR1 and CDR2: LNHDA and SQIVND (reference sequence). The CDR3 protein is CASSALPDRGYTF. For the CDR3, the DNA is TGTGCCAGTAGTGCCTTACCCGATCGAGGCTACACCTTC. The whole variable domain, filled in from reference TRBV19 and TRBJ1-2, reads DGGITQSPKYLFRKEGQNVTLSCEQNLNHDAMYWYRQDPGQGLRLIYYSQIVNDFQKGDIAEGYSVSREKKESFPLTVTSAQKNPTAFYLCASSALPDRGYTFGSGTRLTVV.

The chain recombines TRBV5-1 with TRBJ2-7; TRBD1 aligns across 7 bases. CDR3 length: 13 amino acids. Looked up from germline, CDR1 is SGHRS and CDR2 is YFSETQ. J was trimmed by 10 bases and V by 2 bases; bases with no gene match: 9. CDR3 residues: CASSFQDRFLQYF. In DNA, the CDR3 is TGCGCCAGCAGCTTTCAGGACAGGTTCCTTCAGTACTTC. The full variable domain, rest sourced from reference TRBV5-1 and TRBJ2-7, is KAGVTQTPRYLIKTRGQQVTLSCSPISGHRSVSWYQQTPGQGLQFLFEYFSETQRNKGNFPGRFSGRQFSNSRSEMNVSTLELGDSALYLCASSFQDRFLQYFGPGTRLTVT.

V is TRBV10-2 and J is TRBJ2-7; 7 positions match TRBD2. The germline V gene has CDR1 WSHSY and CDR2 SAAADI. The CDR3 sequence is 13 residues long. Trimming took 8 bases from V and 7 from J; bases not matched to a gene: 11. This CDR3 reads CASGLAGTGEQYF. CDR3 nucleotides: TGCGCCAGCGGCTTAGCGGGTACGGGGGAGCAGTACTTC.